Listed here are 2 T cell receptor beta chains from one sample, sequenced in a study of Ad26.COV2.S vaccination and SARS-CoV-2 variants. Treatment here: over 15 received Ad26.COV2.S at low or high dose, single or two shots; roughly five received placebo; per-sample allocation not given. The study sampled participants on day 63 after the first vaccine or placebo injection. Data came from immunoSEQ multiplex PCR; TCRdb stores just in-frame clones and leaves some out. The data hold about 250,000 clones, with about 89% observed a single time. The sequencing used peripheral blood, collected in a trial of Ad26.COV2.S vaccine versus placebo. The receptors were sampled from a person between 18 and 65 years old who received the Ad26.COV2.S COVID-19 vaccine or a placebo.

The count of this clone is one. This sequence joins TRBV1 and TRBJ1-2. TRBV1 is designated a pseudogene. The CDR3 is 12 residues long. The CDR3 reads CTSRGAFYGYTF. As DNA, the CDR3 is TGCACCAGTCGGGGCGCTTTCTATGGCTACACCTTC.

V and J are TRBV7-3 and TRBJ2-7, with D tentatively TRBD2 (6 bases). CDR1 is SGHTA and CDR2 is FQGTGA in the germline V gene. This CDR3 has 13 amino acids. Between the trimmed V and J ends, which lost 3 bases and 4 bases, there was a span of 10 bases. The CDR3 here is CASSFGTWYEQYF. The CDR3 DNA sequence: TGTGCCAGCAGCTTCGGGACTTGGTACGAGCAGTACTTC.